The 21 T cell receptor beta chains below come from one sample, sequenced in a study of blood T cell repertoires in COVID-19. Profiled with immunoSEQ multiplex PCR; TCRdb holds only in-frame clones, not every one. The sample has under 300,000 clones; about 88% are singletons. The specimen was peripheral blood. The receptor set was obtained from a man between 18 and 29 years old with active or convalescent COVID-19.

This sequence joins TRBV5-1 and TRBJ2-2; D not resolved. V lost 1 base and J 6 bases, leaving 7 bases between the germline ends. This CDR3 comprises 13 residues. Germline-derived CDR1 and CDR2 are SGHRS and YFSETQ. The CDR3: CASSLSVAGELFF. The CDR3 DNA sequence: TGCGCCAGCAGCTTGAGCGTAGCCGGGGAGCTGTTTTTT.

This clone has a single count. This rearrangement joins TRBV10-1 to TRBJ1-3; D ambiguous. In germline, CDR1 is WNHNN, CDR2 SYGVQD (reference sequence). CDR3 length: 14 residues. Trimming stripped 6 bases from V and 1 base from J, with 10 bases between. The CDR3 sequence is CASSKRRSGNTIYF. In DNA form, the CDR3 reads TGCGCCAGCAGCAAGAGGCGATCTGGAAACACCATATATTTT.

This clone has only one observation. This chain joins TRBV18 and TRBJ2-7; the match to TRBD2 covers 9 bases. The germline gives CDR1 KGHSH, CDR2 LQKENI. The CDR3 loop spans 14 amino acids. V shed 6 bases, J shed 5 bases, and the junction held 8 bases outside the gene matches. CDR3 amino acids: CASSVSGSNDEQYF. The CDR3 DNA reads TGTGCCAGCTCCGTTAGCGGGAGTAACGACGAGCAGTACTTC.

This clone was detected a few times. The chain links TRBV5-5 to TRBJ1-4; unclear D gene. Germline-derived CDR1 and CDR2 are SGHKS and YYEKEE (reference sequence). Trimming shortened V by 2 bases and J by 4 bases, and 15 bases separated the two germline ends. CDR3 length: 16 residues. CDR3 DNA sequence: TGTGCCAGCAGCTTCGATTCCGGGTCACTTAATGAAAAACTGTTTTTT. Translation gives CASSFDSGSLNEKLFF.

The table lists this clone with a count of one. CDR3 sequence (DNA): TGTGCCAGCGGCTCAGCGGCGGGGGCAAGCGGCTACACCTTC. This encodes CASGSAAGASGYTF. This sequence joins TRBV27 and TRBJ1-2, with D perhaps matching TRBD1 (6 bases). In germline, CDR1 is MNHEY, CDR2 SMNVEV (reference sequence). The ends were cut back, 8 bases at V and 8 bases at J, with 21 bases in the middle. The CDR3 covers 14 residues.

This clone was detected many times. The chain joins TRBV7-7 to TRBJ2-1; TRBD2 is a possible D gene (5 bases). From germline, CDR1 is SSHAT and CDR2 FNYEAQ (reference sequence). V lost 5 bases and J lost 7, with 12 bases in between. The CDR3 runs to 13 residues. The CDR3 loop reads CASSLDSTNEQFF. The CDR3 DNA reads as TGTGCCAGCAGCCTGGACTCGACTAATGAGCAGTTCTTC.

The chain combines TRBV5-1 with TRBJ1-2, with 11 bases lining up with TRBD1. The CDR3 sequence is 15 residues long. With V trimmed by 4 bases and J by 3 bases, 5 bases remained unmatched. Per germline, CDR1 SGHRS and CDR2 YFSETQ. The CDR3 is CASSHRTGGDYGYTF. In nucleotides, the CDR3 is TGCGCCAGCAGCCATCGGACAGGGGGCGACTATGGCTACACCTTC.

This chain connects TRBV6-5 to TRBJ1-5, with a tentative D call TRBD1 (6 bases). The ends were cut back, 6 bases at V and 9 bases at J, with 21 bases in the middle. CDR3 size: 15 residues. Germline CDR1 reads MNHEY; CDR2 reads SVGAGI. The CDR3 DNA reads TGTGCCAGCAGCCTTGACAGGATAGAATCAGGGCCCCAGCATTTT. This gives the protein CASSLDRIESGPQHF.

The chain employs TRBV6-5 and TRBJ2-5; 7 positions agree with TRBD2. This CDR3 contains 15 residues. The J segment lost 4 bases and the V segment lost 0 bases, leaving 5 bases of the junction unmatched. The germline CDR1 and CDR2 sequences are MNHEY and SVGAGI. The CDR3 loop reads CASSYSKSGVETQYF. In nucleotides, the CDR3 is TGTGCCAGCAGTTACTCTAAGAGCGGGGTAGAGACCCAGTACTTC.

The chain recombines TRBV18 with TRBJ1-2, with unresolved D. The length of the CDR3 is 13 residues. Per the germline V gene, CDR1 is KGHSH and CDR2 is LQKENI. The V gene lost 2 bases and the J gene lost 8 bases, with 12 bases spanning the gap. CDR3 DNA: TGTGCCAGCTCACCAGGCGCTGGCGGCGGCTACACCTTC. Its protein is CASSPGAGGGYTF.

V gene TRBV11-1 combines with J gene TRBJ1-6; D remains unclear. V was shortened by 2 bases and J by 12 bases, with 8 bases between the two germline ends. The CDR3 is 12 residues long. The germline V gene has CDR1 SGHAT and CDR2 FQDESV (reference sequence). The CDR3 coding sequence is TGTGCCAGCAGCTTAACGGGTGAACCCCTCCACTTT. Its translation: CASSLTGEPLHF.

The genes are TRBV29-1 and TRBJ1-4, with D hard to call. The V end was cut by 3 bases, the J end by 8 bases, with 10 bases between. Germline lookup yields CDR1 SQVTM and CDR2 ANQGSEA. The CDR3 has 12 residues. The CDR3 here is CSVDRGREKLFF. CDR3 in DNA: TGCAGCGTTGACCGGGGAAGGGAAAAACTGTTTTTT.

This clone was detected once. This rearrangement joins TRBV7-9 to TRBJ1-1, with a weak D call TRBD1 (5 bases). Germline CDR1 is SEHNR and CDR2 is FQNEAQ (reference sequence). Trimming shortened V by 1 base and J by 10 bases, and 13 bases separated the two germline ends. This CDR3 has 13 amino acids. CDR3 region: CASSLEGPGGAFF. CDR3 DNA sequence: TGTGCCAGCAGCTTAGAGGGACCGGGAGGAGCTTTCTTT.

V gene TRBV13 combines with J gene TRBJ1-4; D is perhaps TRBD1 (6 bases). V lost 8 bases, J lost 7 bases, and 17 bases lay in between. CDR3 size: 14 residues. Germline assignment: CDR1 PRHDT and CDR2 FYEKMQ (reference sequence). CDR3 in DNA: TGTGCCAGCTCCGGCAGGGGAACGGGTGAAAAACTGTTTTTT. Translated, it gives CASSGRGTGEKLFF. The entire variable domain, with the rest obtained from reference TRBV13 and TRBJ1-4, is as follows: AAGVIQSPRHLIKEKRETATLKCYPIPRHDTVYWYQQGPGQDPQFLISFYEKMQSDKGSIPDRFSAQQFSDYHSELNMSSLELGDSALYFCASSGRGTGEKLFFGSGTQLSVL.

The chain employs TRBV5-1 and TRBJ2-2, with 11 bases that match TRBD2. CDR1 is SGHRS and CDR2 is YFSETQ in the germline V gene. The trim removed 2 bases at V and 5 bases at J, leaving 5 bases unmatched. This CDR3 has 16 residues. The CDR3 spells CASSFIAGGRTGELFF. As DNA, the CDR3 is TGCGCCAGCAGCTTTATAGCGGGAGGGCGGACCGGGGAGCTGTTTTTT.

This CDR3 reads CASSQETRSSYNEQFF. The CDR3, as DNA: TGCGCCAGCAGCCAGGAGACCCGGAGCTCCTACAATGAGCAGTTCTTC. The rearrangement uses TRBV4-1 and TRBJ2-1; D gene ambiguous. This CDR3 contains 16 residues. The germline CDR1 and CDR2 sequences are MGHRA and YSYEKL. V lost 3 bases, J lost 0 bases, and 12 bases lay in between.

V usage is TRBV5-5 and J usage is TRBJ1-2, with 8 bases fitting TRBD1. The length of the CDR3 is 14 residues. The germline CDR1 and CDR2 sequences are SGHKS and YYEKEE (reference sequence). After removal of 4 bases from V and 6 bases from J, the junction contained 8 bases not matched to a gene. This CDR3 is CASSPNPGGDGYTF. The CDR3 DNA reads as TGTGCCAGCAGCCCGAACCCAGGGGGCGATGGCTACACCTTC. Using reference TRBV5-5 and TRBJ1-2 for the parts outside the CDR3, the full variable domain is DAGVTQSPTHLIKTRGQQVTLRCSPISGHKSVSWYQQVLGQGPQFIFQYYEKEERGRGNFPDRFSARQFPNYSSELNVNALLLGDSALYLCASSPNPGGDGYTFGSGTRLTVV.

This chain joins TRBV7-2 and TRBJ1-2; unclear D gene. CDR1 and CDR2 from the germline V gene are SGHTA and FQGNSA. Trimming removed 4 bases at V and 4 bases at J, with 10 bases between. The CDR3 is 13 amino acids. CDR3 amino acids: CASSSNTFYGYTF. The CDR3 bases are TGTGCCAGCAGCTCCAACACCTTCTATGGCTACACCTTC.

The chain couples TRBV5-4 to TRBJ2-6; maybe TRBD2 (6 bases). The V end lost 4 bases, the J end lost 0 bases, and 14 bases lay between the germline ends. The length of the CDR3 is 17 residues. Germline loops: CDR1 SGHNT, CDR2 YYREEE (reference sequence). CDR3 in amino acids: CASSRRDSSSGANVLTF. The CDR3 bases are TGTGCCAGCAGCCGACGGGACTCGAGCTCTGGGGCCAACGTCCTGACTTTC.

The rearrangement links TRBV3-1 (or the pseudogene TRBV3-2) to TRBJ1-6, with D possibly matching TRBD1 (6 bases). CDR1 is LGHDT, CDR2 YNNKEL, per germline (reference sequence). The CDR3 contains 16 residues. V lost 4 bases to trimming and J lost 5 bases, with 15 bases between them. The CDR3 sequence is CASSPFSGVNNSPLHF. The CDR3 DNA reads TGTGCCAGCAGCCCTTTTTCAGGGGTTAATAATTCACCCCTCCACTTT.

The chain has TRBV2 and TRBJ2-1, with D possibly being TRBD1 (5 bases). Germline CDR1 SNHLY, CDR2 FYNNEI. The CDR3 is 14 amino acids. V gave up 2 bases and J gave up 8 bases, with 13 bases separating them. In DNA, the CDR3 is TGTGCCAGCAGTGAAAGGCAGGCAGGGTATGAGCAGTTCTTC. This translates into CASSERQAGYEQFF. Combining the CDR3 with reference TRBV2 and TRBJ2-1 gives the whole variable domain EPEVTQTPSHQVTQMGQEVILRCVPISNHLYFYWYRQILGQKVEFLVSFYNNEISEKSEIFDDQFSVERPDGSNFTLKIRSTKLEDSAMYFCASSERQAGYEQFFGPGTRLTVL.